What follows are 11 T cell receptor beta chains derived from one specimen sequenced in a study of radiotherapy plus CTLA-4 blockade in lung cancer listed by TCRdb under 2018. The method was the immunoSEQ multiplex PCR assay. TCRdb mirrors the immuneACCESS table, restricted to in-frame sequences. Some clones are absent from its copies; in checked studies, under half trace to an unresolved V gene, and the reason for the others is unknown. Recorded for this sample are some 40,000 clones; approximately 75% of them occurred a single time. Of the sample, 20% to 30% falls within the top ten clones. The source was peripheral blood, collected from a patient treated with radiotherapy plus ipilimumab. The source of these receptors is a human donor with non-small cell lung cancer that progressed on radiotherapy plus ipilimumab.

V and J are TRBV5-4 and TRBJ2-2; tentatively, D is TRBD1 (7 bases). The CDR3 consists of 15 residues. Germline lookup yields CDR1 SGHNT and CDR2 YYREEE (reference sequence). V lost 0 bases to trimming and J lost 4 bases, with 10 bases between them. CDR3 sequence (DNA): TGTGCCAGCAGCTTGGGGCAGGGGGGCACCGGGGAGCTGTTTTTT. Protein product: CASSLGQGGTGELFF.

CDR3 sequence (DNA): TGTGCCAGCAGCTTAGCTCCCAGGGGGCGCTTCGGAAACACCATATATTTT. Amino acids: CASSLAPRGRFGNTIYF. The rearrangement uses TRBV11-2 and TRBJ1-3, with TRBD1 matching 8 bases. Losses at the gene ends were 1 base for V and 4 bases for J; bases not matched to a gene: 9. This CDR3 contains 17 residues. The germline CDR1 and CDR2 sequences are SGHAT and FQNNGV.

The V and J genes are TRBV7-9 and TRBJ1-1; D ambiguous. The V gene lost 2 bases and the J gene lost 1 base, with 8 bases spanning the gap. The CDR3 is 14 residues long. Germline loops: CDR1 SEHNR, CDR2 FQNEAQ (reference sequence). In nucleotides, the CDR3 is TGTGCCAGCAGCTTAACACCAGGGAACACTGAAGCTTTCTTT. It encodes CASSLTPGNTEAFF.

The genes are TRBV18 and TRBJ2-1; the D gene is possibly TRBD2 (6 bases). V was trimmed by 0 bases and J by 4 bases, leaving 10 bases between them. The CDR3 has 15 amino acids. Germline lookup yields CDR1 KGHSH and CDR2 LQKENI. The CDR3 DNA reads TGTGCCAGCTCACCACCGGGGGGAAGGTACAATGAGCAGTTCTTC. Its translation is CASSPPGGRYNEQFF.

The chain couples TRBV5-1 to TRBJ2-5; 9 bases are shared with TRBD1. Germline CDR1 is SGHRS and CDR2 is YFSETQ. Losses at the gene ends were 0 bases for V and 4 bases for J; bases not matched to a gene: 7. The length of the CDR3 is 16 residues. The CDR3 nucleotides read TGCGCCAGCAGCTTGGGAATGGGACAGGGAGTAGAGACCCAGTACTTC. This encodes CASSLGMGQGVETQYF.

The V call is TRBV9, the J call TRBJ2-7; a weak D match, TRBD1 (6 bases). This CDR3 region has 14 residues. The germline CDR1 and CDR2 sequences are SGDLS and YYNGEE. V shed 3 bases and J shed 2 bases, with 12 bases lying between them. The CDR3: CASSEDSLPYEQYF. CDR3 DNA: TGTGCCAGCAGCGAGGACAGCCTTCCCTACGAGCAGTACTTC.

This chain joins TRBV4-1 and TRBJ2-3; perhaps TRBD2 as D (5 bases). The CDR3 is made up of 14 amino acids. Trimming stripped 3 bases from V and 6 bases from J, with 13 bases between. Germline-derived CDR1 and CDR2 are MGHRA and YSYEKL. The CDR3 DNA sequence: TGCGCCAGCAGCCACCCCAGAGGGATGGATACGCAGTATTTT. Protein product: CASSHPRGMDTQYF.

The V call is TRBV10-2, the J call TRBJ1-1; D unresolved. CDR1 is WSHSY, CDR2 SAAADI, per germline. Trimming stripped 7 bases from V and 0 bases from J, with 15 bases between. The CDR3 totals 15 residues. CDR3 amino acids: CASKASVRMNTEAFF. The CDR3 DNA follows: TGCGCCAGCAAAGCTTCGGTACGAATGAACACTGAAGCTTTCTTT.

The chain employs TRBV4-1 and TRBJ2-5; D gene uncertain. The CDR3 is 15 residues long. V was trimmed by 4 bases and J by 4 bases, leaving 16 bases between them. Germline V gene sequence: CDR1 MGHRA, CDR2 YSYEKL. CDR3 residues: CASSPRVPLRETQYF. The CDR3 DNA follows: TGCGCCAGCAGCCCACGGGTCCCCCTGCGAGAGACCCAGTACTTC.

The CDR3 nucleotides are TGTGCCAGCAGTTTATTCGGGGGACAGCCCCAGCATTTT. It specifies CASSLFGGQPQHF. The chain combines TRBV27 with TRBJ1-5, with D perhaps TRBD1 (5 bases). V dropped 1 base and J dropped 7 bases, with 8 bases sitting between them. CDR3 length: 13 amino acids. From germline, CDR1 is MNHEY and CDR2 SMNVEV (reference sequence).

This chain links TRBV2 with TRBJ2-3, with D uncertain. The CDR3 runs to 15 residues. CDR1 is SNHLY, CDR2 FYNNEI, per germline. The germline V and J ends were trimmed by 5 bases and 1 base, with 13 bases remaining between them. In DNA form, the CDR3 reads TGTGCCAGCAGTCCTATCGGTGCGGGCACAGATACGCAGTATTTT. Protein sequence: CASSPIGAGTDTQYF.